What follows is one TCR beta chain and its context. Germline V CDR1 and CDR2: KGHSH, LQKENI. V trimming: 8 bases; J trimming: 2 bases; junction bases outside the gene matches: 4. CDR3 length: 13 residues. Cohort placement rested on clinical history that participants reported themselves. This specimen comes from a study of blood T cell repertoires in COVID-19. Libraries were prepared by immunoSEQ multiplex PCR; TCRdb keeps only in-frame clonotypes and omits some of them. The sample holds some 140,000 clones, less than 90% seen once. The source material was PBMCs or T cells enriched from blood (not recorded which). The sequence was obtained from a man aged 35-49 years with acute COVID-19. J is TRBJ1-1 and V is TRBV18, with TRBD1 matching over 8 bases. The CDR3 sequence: CASQDRVNTEAFF. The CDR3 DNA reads TGTGCCAGCCAGGACAGGGTCAACACTGAAGCTTTCTTT.